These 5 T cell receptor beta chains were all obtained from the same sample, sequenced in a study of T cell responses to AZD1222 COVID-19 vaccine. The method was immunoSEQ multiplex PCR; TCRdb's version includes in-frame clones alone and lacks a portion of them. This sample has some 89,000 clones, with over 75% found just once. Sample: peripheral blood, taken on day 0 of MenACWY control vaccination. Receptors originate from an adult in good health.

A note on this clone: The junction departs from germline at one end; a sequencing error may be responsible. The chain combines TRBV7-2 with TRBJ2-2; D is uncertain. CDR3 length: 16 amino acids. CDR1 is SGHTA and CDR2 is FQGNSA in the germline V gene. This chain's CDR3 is CASGLDGRTLTGELFF. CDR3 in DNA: TGTGCCAGCGGCTTAGATGGTAGGACCCTCACCGGGGAGCTGTTTTTT.

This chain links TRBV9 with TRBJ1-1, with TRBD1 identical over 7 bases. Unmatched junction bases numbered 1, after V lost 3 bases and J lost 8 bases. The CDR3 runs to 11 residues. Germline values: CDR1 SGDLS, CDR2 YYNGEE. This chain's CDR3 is CASSGGQEAFF. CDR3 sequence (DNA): TGTGCCAGCAGCGGGGGACAGGAAGCTTTCTTT. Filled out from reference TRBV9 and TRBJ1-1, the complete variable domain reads DSGVTQTPKHLITATGQRVTLRCSPRSGDLSVYWYQQSLDQGLQFLIQYYNGEERAKGNILERFSAQQFPDLHSELNLSSLELGDSALYFCASSGGQEAFFGQGTRLTVV.

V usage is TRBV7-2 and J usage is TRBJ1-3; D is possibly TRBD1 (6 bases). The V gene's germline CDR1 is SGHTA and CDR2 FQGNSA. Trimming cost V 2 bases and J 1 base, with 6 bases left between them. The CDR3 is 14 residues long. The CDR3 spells CASSLQGSGNTIYF. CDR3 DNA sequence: TGTGCCAGCAGCTTACAGGGGTCTGGAAACACCATATATTTT.

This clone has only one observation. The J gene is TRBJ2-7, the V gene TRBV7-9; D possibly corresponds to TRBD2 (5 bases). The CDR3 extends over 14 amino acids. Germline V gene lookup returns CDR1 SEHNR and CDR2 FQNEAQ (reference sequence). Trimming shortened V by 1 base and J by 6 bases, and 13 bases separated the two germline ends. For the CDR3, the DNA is TGTGCCAGCAGCTTAGGGTTCTCGGAGGCCGAGCAGTACTTC. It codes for CASSLGFSEAEQYF.

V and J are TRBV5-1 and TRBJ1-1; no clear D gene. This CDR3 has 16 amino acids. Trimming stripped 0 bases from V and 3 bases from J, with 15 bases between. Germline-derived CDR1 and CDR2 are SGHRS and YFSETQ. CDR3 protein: CASSLAPGISYTEAFF. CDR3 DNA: TGCGCCAGCAGCTTGGCTCCGGGGATAAGCTACACTGAAGCTTTCTTT. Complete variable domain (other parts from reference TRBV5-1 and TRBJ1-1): KAGVTQTPRYLIKTRGQQVTLSCSPISGHRSVSWYQQTPGQGLQFLFEYFSETQRNKGNFPGRFSGRQFSNSRSEMNVSTLELGDSALYLCASSLAPGISYTEAFFGQGTRLTVV.